One T cell receptor beta chain is described in this entry. The clone's antigen remains unknown. One base away there is no much larger clone; base qualities are not given. The donors were healthy, HIV-negative adults with no recently reported acute infections or vaccinations. Every donor was a Caucasian adult residing in Nashville, Tennessee, USA. Magnetic negative selection was used to enrich CD4+ T cells, after which naive cells were positively selected on CD45RA and the negative fraction became the memory subset. Blood was collected by leukapheresis, and PBMCs were isolated by Ficoll-Histopaque density gradient centrifugation and then cryopreserved in liquid nitrogen vapor phase. Analytical flow cytometry was used to check the purity and quantity of every magnetically sorted T cell population. From each sorted fraction, genomic DNA was isolated and quantified by UV absorbance on a Nanodrop 2000c.

Using the deep immunoSEQ assay, TCR CDR3 regions were amplified from genomic DNA by multiplex PCR. Extracted genomic DNA from each cell subset was spread evenly across all wells of several immunoSEQ 96-well plates, with each plate serving as a replicate. Each replicate PCR for sorted subsets received about 0.2 ug genomic DNA, equal to about 30,000 T cell genomes. Purified libraries were quantified with a Qubit 3.0 fluorometer, sized on a Bioanalyzer 2100, and re-quantified with the KAPA Library Quantification kit. Each immunoSEQ 96-well plate was sequenced on its own single-read 150-cycle Illumina NextSeq 550 flow cell. Per the authors' processing: Because the immunoSEQ output held only junctional sequences and lacked quality scores, the filtering could not match the filtering applied to full-length reads. Sequences were annotated with PyIR, a Python wrapper for IgBLAST v1.9, using IMGT germline references to assign V/J genes and CDR3. Reads were filtered out if the reads had weak V/J assignments (E-value above 1e-6), no CDR3, stop codons, out-of-frame junctions, or ambiguous translated residues. V3J clonotypes were defined by identical inferred V gene, J gene, and CDR3 amino acid sequence. Percentage overlap between repertoires was calculated by dividing the number of shared unique clonotypes by the size of the smaller repertoire. Repertoire richness was assessed with RTK rarefaction, the Chao1 estimator, and Recon v2.1 estimates of unobserved clonotypes. Generation probabilities were computed with OLGA for all TCRbeta clonotypes obtained by the gDNA method from four donors. TCRdb took over this immuneACCESS table, retaining in-frame rearrangements with V and J assigned. Such tables are incomplete; in checked studies, under half of the missing clones stem from an unresolved V gene, and the remainder is unexplained. That table supplies the V and J calls and clone size; D and trimming were determined from the DNA. Counted in this sample were about 680,000 clones; 73% of them appeared once. Around 1.8% of the sample rests with the top ten.

This sample stems from a study of shared clonotypes between healthy human individuals (dated by TCRdb to 2020 to 2021). With respect to the entire study: The cohort included three men and two women between 18 and 49 years of age. Per donor, leukapheresis produced somewhere between about 0.94 and 9.5 billion PBMCs. Blood TCR repertoires of several healthy adults were deeply sequenced to estimate repertoire size and the extent of clonotype sharing between individuals. For each donor, CD4 naive and CD4 memory were each run on three plates, CD8 naive on two plates, and CD8 memory on one plate. To increase sequencing depth and limit assay-specific biases, TCR repertoire library preparation and sequencing were carried out by different laboratories using diverse techniques. The paper's findings and limits, for the study overall: Sampling was restricted to blood, and TCR repertoires in tissue are likely to differ from TCR repertoires in blood. Rarefaction of sorted-subset datasets indicated incomplete sequencing despite the large sequencing depth. Estimated clonotype richness was generally larger for naive than for memory subsets. Sharing across several donors was observed for approximately 4.6% of naive CD4, about 4% of naive CD8, roughly 2.4% of memory CD4, and about 0.38% of memory CD8 clonotypes. The genetic and exposure-history diversity represented was limited by the small number of donors. Based on pairwise subsampling, the degree of clonotype sharing among donors was expected to be affected by sequencing depth. Clonotypes shared by all four sorted-subset donors showed higher generation probabilities than non-shared clonotypes.

Counted from cysteine to phenylalanine, this CDR3 has 15 amino acids. Only the CDR3 part of the read is kept: 45 bases, read in frame from the first base. The germline ends are 9 bases apart after V is trimmed by 0 bases and J by 1 base. CDR1 and CDR2 are read off the germline V gene as KGHSY and FQNENV. The sample comprised memory CD4+ T cells sorted from blood. What this sample's cell subset or site label stands for: CD45RA-negative fraction. The chain uses TRBV16 and TRBJ1-1; a tentative D call is TRBD1 (5 bases match). This clonotype was obtained from a woman between 25 and 40 years old in good health. The CDR3 region has the sequence CASSQSEGRNTEAFF. The DNA reads TGTGCCAGCAGCCAATCAGAGGGGCGGAACACTGAAGCTTTCTTT.